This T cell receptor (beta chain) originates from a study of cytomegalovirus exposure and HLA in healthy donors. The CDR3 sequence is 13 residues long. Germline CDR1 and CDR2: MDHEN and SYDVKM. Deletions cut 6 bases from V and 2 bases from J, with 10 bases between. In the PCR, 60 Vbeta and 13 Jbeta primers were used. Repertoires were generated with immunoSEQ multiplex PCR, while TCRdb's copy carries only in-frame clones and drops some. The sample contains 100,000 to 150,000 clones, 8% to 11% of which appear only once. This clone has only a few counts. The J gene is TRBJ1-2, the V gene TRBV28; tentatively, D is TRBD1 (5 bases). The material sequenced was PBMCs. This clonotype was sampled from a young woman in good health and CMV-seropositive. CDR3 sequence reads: CASRPGGNYGYTF. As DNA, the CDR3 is TGTGCCAGCAGACCCGGGGGGAACTATGGCTACACCTTC.